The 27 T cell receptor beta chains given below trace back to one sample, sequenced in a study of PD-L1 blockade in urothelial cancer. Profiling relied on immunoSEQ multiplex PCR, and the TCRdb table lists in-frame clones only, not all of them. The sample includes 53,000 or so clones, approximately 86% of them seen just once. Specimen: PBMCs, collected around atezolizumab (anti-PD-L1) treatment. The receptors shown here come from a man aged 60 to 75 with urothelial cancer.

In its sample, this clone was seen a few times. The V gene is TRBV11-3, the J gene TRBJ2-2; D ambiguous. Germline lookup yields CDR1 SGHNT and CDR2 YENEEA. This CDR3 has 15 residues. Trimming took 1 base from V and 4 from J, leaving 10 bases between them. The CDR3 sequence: CASSLVVVSTGELFF. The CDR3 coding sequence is TGTGCCAGCAGCTTAGTTGTGGTTAGCACCGGGGAGCTGTTTTTT.

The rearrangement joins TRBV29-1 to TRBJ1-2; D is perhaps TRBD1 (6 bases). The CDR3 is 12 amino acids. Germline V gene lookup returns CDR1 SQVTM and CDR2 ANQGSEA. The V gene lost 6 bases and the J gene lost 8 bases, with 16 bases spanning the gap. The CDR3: CSVGIRDTGYTF. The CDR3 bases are TGCAGCGTGGGGATCCGGGACACCGGCTACACCTTC.

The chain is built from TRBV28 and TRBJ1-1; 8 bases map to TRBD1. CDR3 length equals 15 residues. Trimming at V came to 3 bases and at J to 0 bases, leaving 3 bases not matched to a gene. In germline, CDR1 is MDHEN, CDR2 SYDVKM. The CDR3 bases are TGTGCCAGCAGTTTCACAGGGGGAGTGAACACTGAAGCTTTCTTT. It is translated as CASSFTGGVNTEAFF.

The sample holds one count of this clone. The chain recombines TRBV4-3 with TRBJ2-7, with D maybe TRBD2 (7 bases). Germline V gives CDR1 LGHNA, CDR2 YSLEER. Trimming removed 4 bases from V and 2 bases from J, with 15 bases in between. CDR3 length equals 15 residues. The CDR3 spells CASSRGPGTTYEQYF. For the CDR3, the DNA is TGCGCCAGCAGCCGGGGGCCGGGGACTACCTACGAGCAGTACTTC.

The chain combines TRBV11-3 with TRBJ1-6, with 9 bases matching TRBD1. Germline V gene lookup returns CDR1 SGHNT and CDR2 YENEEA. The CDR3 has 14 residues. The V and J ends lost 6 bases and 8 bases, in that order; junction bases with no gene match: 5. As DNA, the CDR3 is TGTGCCAGCAGGACCGGGACAGGGTATTCACCCCTCCACTTT. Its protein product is CASRTGTGYSPLHF.

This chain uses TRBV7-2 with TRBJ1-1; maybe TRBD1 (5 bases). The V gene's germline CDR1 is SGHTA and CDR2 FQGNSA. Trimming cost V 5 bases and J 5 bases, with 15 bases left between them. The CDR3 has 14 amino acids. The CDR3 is CASSPRRGKTEAFF. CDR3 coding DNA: TGTGCCAGCAGCCCCCGAAGGGGAAAGACTGAAGCTTTCTTT.

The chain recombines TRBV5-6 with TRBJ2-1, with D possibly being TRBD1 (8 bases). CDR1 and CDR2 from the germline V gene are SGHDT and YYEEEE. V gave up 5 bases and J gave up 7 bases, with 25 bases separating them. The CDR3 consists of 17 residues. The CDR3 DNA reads TGTGCCAGCAGGGGGGGCAAGGCAGGGGGCGGGAGAAATGAGCAGTTCTTC. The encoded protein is CASRGGKAGGGRNEQFF.

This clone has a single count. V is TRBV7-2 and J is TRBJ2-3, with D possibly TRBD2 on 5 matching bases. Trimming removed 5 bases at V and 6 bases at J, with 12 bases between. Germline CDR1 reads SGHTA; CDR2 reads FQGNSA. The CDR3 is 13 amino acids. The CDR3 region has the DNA TGTGCCAGCAGCCTGGAGAGGGTGGATACGCAGTATTTT. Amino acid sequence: CASSLERVDTQYF.

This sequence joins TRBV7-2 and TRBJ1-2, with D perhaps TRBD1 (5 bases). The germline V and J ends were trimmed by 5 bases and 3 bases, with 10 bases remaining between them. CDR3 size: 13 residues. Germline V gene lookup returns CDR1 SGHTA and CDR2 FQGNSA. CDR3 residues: CASSPRGDYGYTF. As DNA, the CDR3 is TGTGCCAGCAGCCCTCGGGGGGACTATGGCTACACCTTC.

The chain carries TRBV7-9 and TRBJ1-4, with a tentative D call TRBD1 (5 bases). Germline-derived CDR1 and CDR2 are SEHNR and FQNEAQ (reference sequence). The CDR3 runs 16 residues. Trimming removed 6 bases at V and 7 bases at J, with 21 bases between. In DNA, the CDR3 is TGTGCCAGCAGACCTCCCGTGCGGGGGGGGGTTGAAAAACTGTTTTTT. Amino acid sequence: CASRPPVRGGVEKLFF.

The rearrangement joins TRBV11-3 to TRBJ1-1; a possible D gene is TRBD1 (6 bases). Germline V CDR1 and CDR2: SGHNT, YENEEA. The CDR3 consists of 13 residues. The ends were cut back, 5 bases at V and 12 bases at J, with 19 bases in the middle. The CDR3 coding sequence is TGTGCCAGCAGCGATCGAGGGGGATTTTTGTCTTTCTTT. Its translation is CASSDRGGFLSFF.

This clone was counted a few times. The chain's CDR3 is CASSAPGHRTDTQYF. In DNA, the CDR3 is TGTGCCAGCAGTGCCCCGGGACACCGCACAGATACGCAGTATTTT. The chain combines TRBV6-5 with TRBJ2-3; possible D gene TRBD1, 6 bases. This CDR3 contains 15 residues. The V gene lost 5 bases and the J gene lost 1 base, with 13 bases spanning the gap. Germline CDR1 and CDR2: MNHEY and SVGAGI.

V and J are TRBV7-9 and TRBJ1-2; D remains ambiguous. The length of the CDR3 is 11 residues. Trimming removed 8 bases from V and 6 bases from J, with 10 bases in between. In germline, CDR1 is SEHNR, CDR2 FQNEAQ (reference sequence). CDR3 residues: CASGKADGYTF. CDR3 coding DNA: TGTGCCAGCGGAAAGGCGGATGGCTACACCTTC.

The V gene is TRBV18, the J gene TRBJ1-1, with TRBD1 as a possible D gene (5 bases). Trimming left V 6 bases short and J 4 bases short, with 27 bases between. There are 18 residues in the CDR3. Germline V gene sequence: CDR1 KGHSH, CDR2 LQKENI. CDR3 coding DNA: TGTGCCAGCTCCCCCGAGACAGTTAAGAGTTTTTCGAGCACTGAAGCTTTCTTT. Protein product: CASSPETVKSFSSTEAFF.

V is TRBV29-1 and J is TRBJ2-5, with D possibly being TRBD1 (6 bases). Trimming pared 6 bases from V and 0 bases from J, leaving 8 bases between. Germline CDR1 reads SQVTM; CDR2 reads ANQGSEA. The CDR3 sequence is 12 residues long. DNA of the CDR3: TGCAGCGTAACAGGGAACCAAGAGACCCAGTACTTC. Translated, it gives CSVTGNQETQYF.

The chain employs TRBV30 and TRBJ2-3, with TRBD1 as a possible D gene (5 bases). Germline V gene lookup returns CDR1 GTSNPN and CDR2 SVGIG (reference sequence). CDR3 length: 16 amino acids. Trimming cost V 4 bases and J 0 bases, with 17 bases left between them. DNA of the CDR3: TGTGCCTGGACCCACCACAGGAGCACTAGCACAGATACGCAGTATTTT. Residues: CAWTHHRSTSTDTQYF.

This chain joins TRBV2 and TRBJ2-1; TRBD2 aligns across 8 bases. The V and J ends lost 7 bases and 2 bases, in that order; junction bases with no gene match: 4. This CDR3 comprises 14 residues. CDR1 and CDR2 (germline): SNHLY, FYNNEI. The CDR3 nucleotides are TGTGCCAGCATCGGGAGGGCCACCTACAATGAGCAGTTCTTC. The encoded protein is CASIGRATYNEQFF.

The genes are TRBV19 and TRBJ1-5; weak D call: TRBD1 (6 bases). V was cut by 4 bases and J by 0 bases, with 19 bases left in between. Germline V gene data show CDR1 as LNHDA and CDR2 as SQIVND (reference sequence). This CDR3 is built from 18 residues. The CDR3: CASSRGPAGGYSNQPQHF. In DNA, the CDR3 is TGTGCCAGTAGTAGGGGGCCGGCGGGGGGTTATAGCAATCAGCCCCAGCATTTT.

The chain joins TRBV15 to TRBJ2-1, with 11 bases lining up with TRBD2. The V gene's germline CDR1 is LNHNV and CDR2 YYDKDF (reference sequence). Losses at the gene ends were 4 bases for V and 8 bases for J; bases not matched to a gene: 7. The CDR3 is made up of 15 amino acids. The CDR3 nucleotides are TGTGCCACCAGCATACTAGCGGGAGCTTCCGATGAGCAGTTCTTC. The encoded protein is CATSILAGASDEQFF.

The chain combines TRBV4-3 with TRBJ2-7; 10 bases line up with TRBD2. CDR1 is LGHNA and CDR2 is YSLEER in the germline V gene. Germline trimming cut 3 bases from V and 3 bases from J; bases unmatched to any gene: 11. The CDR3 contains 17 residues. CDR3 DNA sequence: TGCGCCAGCAGCCATGGAGTAGGACTAGCGGACATCTACGAGCAGTACTTC. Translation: CASSHGVGLADIYEQYF.

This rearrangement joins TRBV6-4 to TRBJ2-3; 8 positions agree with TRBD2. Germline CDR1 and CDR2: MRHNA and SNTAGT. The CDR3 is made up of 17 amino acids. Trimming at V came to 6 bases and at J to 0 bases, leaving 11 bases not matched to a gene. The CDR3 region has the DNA TGTGCCAGCAGCATGATCCCTGGCGGGGGGAGCACAGATACGCAGTATTTT. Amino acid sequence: CASSMIPGGGSTDTQYF.

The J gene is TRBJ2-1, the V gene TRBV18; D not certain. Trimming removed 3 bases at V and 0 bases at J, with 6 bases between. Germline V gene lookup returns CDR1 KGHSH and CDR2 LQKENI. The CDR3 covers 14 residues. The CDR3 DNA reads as TGTGCCAGCTCACCTCCTAACTCCTACAATGAGCAGTTCTTC. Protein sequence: CASSPPNSYNEQFF.

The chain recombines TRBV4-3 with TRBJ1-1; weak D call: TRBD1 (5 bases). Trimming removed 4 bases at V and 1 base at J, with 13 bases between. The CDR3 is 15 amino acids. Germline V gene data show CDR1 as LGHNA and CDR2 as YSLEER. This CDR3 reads CASSLARASNTEAFF. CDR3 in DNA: TGCGCCAGCAGCCTGGCCAGGGCCTCGAACACTGAAGCTTTCTTT.

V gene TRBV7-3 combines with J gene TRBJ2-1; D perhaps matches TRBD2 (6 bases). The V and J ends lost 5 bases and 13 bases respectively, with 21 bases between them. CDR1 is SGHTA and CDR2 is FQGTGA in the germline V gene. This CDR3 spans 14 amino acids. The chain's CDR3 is CASSPSPAWGEQFF. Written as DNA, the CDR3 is TGTGCCAGCAGCCCATCGCCCGCCTGGGGGGAACAGTTCTTC.

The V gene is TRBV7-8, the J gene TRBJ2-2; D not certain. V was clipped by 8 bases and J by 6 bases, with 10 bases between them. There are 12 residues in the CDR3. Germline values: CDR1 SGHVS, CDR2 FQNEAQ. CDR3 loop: CASVLSAGELFF. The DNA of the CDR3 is TGTGCCAGCGTACTTTCGGCCGGGGAGCTGTTTTTT.

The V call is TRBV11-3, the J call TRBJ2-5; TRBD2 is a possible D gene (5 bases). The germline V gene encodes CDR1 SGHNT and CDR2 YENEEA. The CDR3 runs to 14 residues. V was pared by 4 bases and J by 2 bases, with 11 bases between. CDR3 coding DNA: TGTGCCAGCAGCTATCGAGGGATTCAAGAGACCCAGTACTTC. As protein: CASSYRGIQETQYF. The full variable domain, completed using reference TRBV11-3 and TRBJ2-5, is EAGVVQSPRYKIIEKKQPVAFWCNPISGHNTLYWYLQNLGQGPELLIRYENEEAVDDSQLPKDRFSAERLKGVDSTLKIQPAELGDSAVYLCASSYRGIQETQYFGPGTRLLVL.

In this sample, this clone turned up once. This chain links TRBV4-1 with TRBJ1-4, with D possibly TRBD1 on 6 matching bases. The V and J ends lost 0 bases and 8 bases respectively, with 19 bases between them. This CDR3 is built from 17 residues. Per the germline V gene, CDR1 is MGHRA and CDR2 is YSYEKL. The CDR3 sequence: CASSQDTGLGGGEKLFF. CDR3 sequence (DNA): TGCGCCAGCAGCCAAGATACAGGGTTGGGCGGAGGAGAAAAACTGTTTTTT.